Below are 4 T cell receptor beta chains sequenced from a single sample in a study of spatial heterogeneity in lung cancer. General study results and limits: The study found that expanded intratumoral alpha and beta TCR counts tracked tumor mutation counts.

The antigens for these receptors are not known. This sample's time point: sample taken at primary tumor resection. TCRdb re-called the 5' RACE reads through MiXCR, storing one row per CDR3 protein. The table shows roughly 7,700 distinct CDR3 sequences, with around 13% occurring only once. The sequenced sample was lung tumor tissue, obtained at surgery. These receptors came from a male donor with early-stage non-small cell lung cancer.

This clonotype appeared many times. This beta chain represents an off-target read in a library built for alpha chains; its size is of limited meaning. The chain uses TRBV20-1 and TRBJ1-1, with D perhaps TRBD1 (5 bases). V shed 5 bases and J shed 1 base, with 14 bases lying between them. CDR3 length: 14 amino acids. The germline CDR1 and CDR2 sequences are DFQATT and SNEGSKA (reference sequence). This CDR3 is CSAGGDSANTEAFF. In nucleotides, the CDR3 is TGCAGTGCTGGAGGAGACAGTGCGAACACTGAAGCTTTCTTT.

This clonotype occurred many times. This beta chain came through as a stray read in a library set up for alpha chains, and its size says little. The chain is built from TRBV6-6 and TRBJ1-1, with TRBD1 as a possible D gene (6 bases). Germline CDR1 MNHNY, CDR2 SVGAGI (reference sequence). Trimming cost V 0 bases and J 7 bases, with 18 bases left between them. There are 16 residues in the CDR3. This chain's CDR3 is CASSYSGGDGRDEAFF. In DNA form, the CDR3 reads TGTGCCAGCAGTTACTCAGGGGGAGATGGTCGGGATGAAGCTTTCTTT.

In its sample, this clonotype was seen a few times. Since the library was made to target alpha chains, this beta chain is a stray read and its abundance is not meaningful. V is TRBV11-1 and J is TRBJ2-5; no reliable D call. From germline, CDR1 is SGHAT and CDR2 FQDESV (reference sequence). Deletions cut 2 bases from V and 3 bases from J, with 7 bases between. The CDR3 is 13 residues long. The CDR3 nucleotides are TGTGCCAGCAGCTTATCCGGAGAAGAGACCCAGTACTTC. It codes for CASSLSGEETQYF.

The sample holds many counts of this clonotype. Because this beta chain is a stray read in a library intended to capture alpha chains, its abundance should not be given much weight. The chain has TRBV20-1 and TRBJ2-5, with D possibly called TRBD1 or TRBD2 (6 bases each). Germline CDR1 and CDR2: DFQATT and SNEGSKA (reference sequence). The CDR3 has 18 residues. Deletions cut 0 bases from V and 5 bases from J, with 25 bases between. CDR3 sequence reads: CSARDERGGGTGRETQYF. CDR3 nucleotides: TGCAGTGCTAGAGATGAAAGAGGAGGGGGGACGGGTCGGGAGACCCAGTACTTC.